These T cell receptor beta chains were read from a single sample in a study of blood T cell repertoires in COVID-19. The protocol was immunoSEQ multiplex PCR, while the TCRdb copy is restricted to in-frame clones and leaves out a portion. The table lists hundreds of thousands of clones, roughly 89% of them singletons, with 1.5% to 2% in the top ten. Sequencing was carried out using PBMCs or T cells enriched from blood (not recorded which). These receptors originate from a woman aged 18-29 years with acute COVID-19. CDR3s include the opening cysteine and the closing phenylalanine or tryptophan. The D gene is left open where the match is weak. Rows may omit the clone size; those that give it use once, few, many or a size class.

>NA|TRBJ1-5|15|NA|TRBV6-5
CASSYSRLHNQPQHF
TGTGCCAGCAGTTACTCCAGGCTTCACAATCAGCCCCAGCATTTT
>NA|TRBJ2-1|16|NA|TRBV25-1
CASSESQSSTGNEQFF
TGTGCCAGCAGTGAATCGCAGTCTAGCACGGGCAATGAGCAGTTCTTC
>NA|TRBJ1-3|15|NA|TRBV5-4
CASSPQQGPGNTIYF
TGTGCCAGCAGCCCGCAACAGGGTCCAGGAAACACCATATATTTT
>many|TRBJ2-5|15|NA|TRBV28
CASSTRGDPVETQYF
TGTGCCAGCAGTACCAGGGGGGACCCAGTGGAGACCCAGTACTTC
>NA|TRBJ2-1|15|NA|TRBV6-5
CASSYGPWEMNEQFF
TGTGCCAGCAGTTACGGTCCCTGGGAGATGAATGAGCAGTTCTTC
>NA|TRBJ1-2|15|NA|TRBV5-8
CASSLTGRRNYGYTF
TGTGCCAGCAGCTTGACAGGTAGAAGGAACTATGGCTACACCTTC
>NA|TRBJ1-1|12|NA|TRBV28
CASSLQRGEAFF
TGTGCCAGCAGTTTGCAACGAGGGGAAGCTTTCTTT
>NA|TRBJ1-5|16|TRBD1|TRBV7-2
CASSLGQGVSNQPQHF
TGTGCCAGCAGCTTAGGCCAGGGGGTTAGCAATCAGCCCCAGCATTTT
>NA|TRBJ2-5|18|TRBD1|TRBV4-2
CASSQDLVGTGKEETQYF
TGTGCCAGCAGCCAAGATCTGGTCGGGACAGGGAAGGAAGAGACCCAGTACTTC
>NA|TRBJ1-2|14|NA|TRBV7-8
CASSLAGRSYGYTF
TGTGCCAGCAGCTTAGCTGGTCGGTCCTATGGCTACACCTTC
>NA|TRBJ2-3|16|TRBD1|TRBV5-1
CASSSRQGISTDTQYF
TGCGCCAGCAGCTCCAGACAGGGCATTAGCACAGATACGCAGTATTTT
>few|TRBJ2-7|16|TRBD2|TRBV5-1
CASSWTSGRGDYEQYF
TGCGCCAGCAGCTGGACTAGCGGGAGAGGTGACTACGAGCAGTACTTC
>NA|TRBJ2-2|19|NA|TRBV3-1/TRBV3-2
CASSQGWMTRQTYTGELFF
TGTGCCAGCAGCCAAGGGTGGATGACGAGACAGACCTACACCGGGGAGCTGTTTTTT
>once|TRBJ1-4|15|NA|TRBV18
CASSRQTGGNEKLFF
TGTGCCAGCTCGAGACAGACTGGGGGCAATGAAAAACTGTTTTTT
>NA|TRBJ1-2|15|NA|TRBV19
CASSPRLVRDYGYTF
TGTGCCAGTAGCCCCAGACTAGTGAGGGACTATGGCTACACCTTC
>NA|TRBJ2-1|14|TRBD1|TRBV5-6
CASSLDRGHNEQFF
TGTGCCAGCAGCTTGGACAGGGGGCACAATGAGCAGTTCTTC
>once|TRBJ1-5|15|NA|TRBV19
CASSIRGFSGQPQHF
TGTGCCAGTAGTATTAGGGGGTTCTCGGGTCAGCCCCAGCATTTT
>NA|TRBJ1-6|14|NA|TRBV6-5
CASRPYREQSPLHF
TGTGCCAGCAGACCATACAGGGAACAATCACCCCTCCACTTT
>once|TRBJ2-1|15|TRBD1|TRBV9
CASSEDRATDNEQFF
TGTGCCAGCAGCGAGGACAGGGCTACGGACAATGAGCAGTTCTTC
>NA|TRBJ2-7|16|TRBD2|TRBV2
CASSGPGERGAYEQYF
TGTGCCAGCAGCGGACCGGGCGAGCGGGGGGCCTACGAGCAGTACTTC
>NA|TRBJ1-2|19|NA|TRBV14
CASSQDRVGGALRTYGYTF
TGTGCCAGCAGCCAAGATCGAGTTGGGGGGGCGCTTAGGACATATGGCTACACCTTC
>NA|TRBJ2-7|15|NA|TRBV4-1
CASRLRVGAGYEQYF
TGCGCCAGCAGGCTAAGGGTCGGGGCGGGATACGAGCAGTACTTC
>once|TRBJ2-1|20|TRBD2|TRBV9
CASSSRPQGPSGSSYNEQFF
TGTGCCAGCAGCTCTCGTCCACAGGGGCCTAGCGGGAGCTCCTACAATGAGCAGTTCTTC
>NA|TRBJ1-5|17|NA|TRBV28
CASSSAGETYSNQPQHF
TGTGCCAGCAGTTCGGCCGGGGAAACATATAGCAATCAGCCCCAGCATTTT
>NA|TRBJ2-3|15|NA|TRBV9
CASSPRDLSTDTQYF
TGTGCCAGCAGCCCACGGGACTTAAGTACAGATACGCAGTATTTT
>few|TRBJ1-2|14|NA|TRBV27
CASRSARGPYGYTF
TGTGCCAGCAGGTCCGCCAGGGGACCTTATGGCTACACCTTC
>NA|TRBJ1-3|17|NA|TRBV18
CASSRAGGILSGNTIYF
TGTGCCAGCTCACGGGCCGGGGGGATCCTCTCTGGAAACACCATATATTTT
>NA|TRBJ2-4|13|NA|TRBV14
CASSLGEQSIQYF
TGTGCCAGCAGCCTGGGTGAACAGAGCATTCAGTACTTC
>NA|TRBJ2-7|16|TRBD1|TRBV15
CATSGEDRDRAYEQYF
TGTGCCACCAGCGGAGAGGACCGGGACAGGGCGTACGAGCAGTACTTC
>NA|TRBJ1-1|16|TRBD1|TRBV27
CASSHRTGKGNTEAFF
TGTGCCAGCAGTCACCGGACAGGGAAGGGGAACACTGAAGCTTTCTTT
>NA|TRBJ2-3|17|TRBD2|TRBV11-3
CASSPGLAGGVTDTQYF
TGTGCCAGCAGCCCAGGACTAGCGGGAGGGGTCACGGATACGCAGTATTTT
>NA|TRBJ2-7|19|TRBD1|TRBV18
CASSPFPLKGSTGGTEQYF
TGTGCCAGCTCACCATTCCCGCTAAAGGGGTCGACAGGGGGAACGGAGCAGTACTTC
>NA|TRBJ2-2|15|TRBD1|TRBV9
CASSVYRGNGGELFF
TGTGCCAGCAGCGTTTACAGGGGTAACGGCGGGGAGCTGTTTTTT
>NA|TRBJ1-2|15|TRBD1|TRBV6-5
CASSYSMTGKNGYTF
TGTGCCAGCAGTTACTCGATGACAGGGAAAAATGGCTACACCTTC
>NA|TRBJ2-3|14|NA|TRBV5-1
CASSLEGERDTQYF
TGCGCCAGCAGCTTGGAGGGAGAAAGGGATACGCAGTATTTT
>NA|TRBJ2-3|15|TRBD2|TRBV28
CASSLPGLETDTQYF
TGTGCCAGCAGTCTACCGGGACTAGAAACAGATACGCAGTATTTT
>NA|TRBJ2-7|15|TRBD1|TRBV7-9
CASSSRDRDSYEQYF
TGTGCCAGCAGCTCCCGGGACAGGGACTCCTACGAGCAGTACTTC
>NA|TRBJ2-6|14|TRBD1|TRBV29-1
CSVSDRAGANVLTF
TGCAGCGTCTCTGACAGGGCTGGGGCCAACGTCCTGACTTTC
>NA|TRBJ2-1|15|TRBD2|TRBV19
CASSRLAGGANEQFF
TGTGCCAGTAGTAGACTAGCGGGAGGAGCCAATGAGCAGTTCTTC
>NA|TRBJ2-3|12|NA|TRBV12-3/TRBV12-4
CASSQAGYTQYF
TGTGCCAGCAGCCAGGCCGGTTATACGCAGTATTTT
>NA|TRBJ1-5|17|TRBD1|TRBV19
CASTDIPGGQGNQPQHF
TGTGCCAGTACCGATATCCCCGGGGGACAGGGGAATCAGCCCCAGCATTTT
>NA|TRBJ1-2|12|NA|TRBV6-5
CASKEGEYGYTF
TGTGCCTCCAAAGAGGGGGAATATGGCTACACCTTC
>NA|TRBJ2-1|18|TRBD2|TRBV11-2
CASSDKNPGLVAYNEQFF
TGTGCCAGCAGCGATAAAAACCCGGGACTAGTCGCCTACAATGAGCAGTTCTTC
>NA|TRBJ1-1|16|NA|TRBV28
CASSSPGTNMNTEAFF
TGTGCCAGCAGTTCCCCCGGGACAAACATGAACACTGAAGCTTTCTTT
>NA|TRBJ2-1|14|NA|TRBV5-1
CASSLGHSYNEQFF
TGCGCCAGCAGCTTGGGTCATTCCTACAATGAGCAGTTCTTC
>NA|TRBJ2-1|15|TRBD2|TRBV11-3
CASSSLAGDHNEQFF
TGTGCCAGCAGCTCACTAGCGGGAGATCACAATGAGCAGTTCTTC
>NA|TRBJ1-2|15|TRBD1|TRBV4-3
CASSQATGGNYGYTF
TGCGCCAGCAGCCAGGCGACAGGGGGAAACTATGGCTACACCTTC
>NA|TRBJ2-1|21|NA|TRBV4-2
CASSQDTRGQLPPSWDNEQFF
TGTGCCAGCAGCCAAGATACCCGAGGACAGCTCCCTCCTAGCTGGGACAATGAGCAGTTCTTC
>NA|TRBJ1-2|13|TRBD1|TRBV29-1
CSVPDRGNYGYTF
TGCAGCGTTCCGGACAGGGGAAACTATGGCTACACCTTC
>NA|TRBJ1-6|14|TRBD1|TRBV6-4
CASIPGQDNSPLHF
TGTGCCAGCATACCGGGACAGGATAATTCACCCCTCCACTTT
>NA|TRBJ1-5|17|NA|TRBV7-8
CASSSARDTESNQPQHF
TGTGCCAGCAGCTCAGCGAGGGACACAGAAAGCAATCAGCCCCAGCATTTT
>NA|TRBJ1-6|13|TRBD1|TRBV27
CASRTGYNSPLHF
TGTGCCAGCCGGACAGGGTATAATTCACCCCTCCACTTT
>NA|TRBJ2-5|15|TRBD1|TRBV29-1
CSVAGQGNFGETQYF
TGCAGCGTTGCGGGACAGGGAAATTTTGGAGAGACCCAGTACTTC